This T cell receptor beta chain derives from a study of technical replicates of blood from several donors. The table lists this clone with a count of one. Sequencing used immunoSEQ multiplex PCR; TCRdb keeps in-frame clones, though not all of them. The sample contains about 58,000 clones, 90% to 95% of which appear only once. Trimming stripped 4 bases from V and 4 bases from J, with 19 bases between. CDR3 length equals 16 residues. Germline values: CDR1 SGHRS, CDR2 YFSETQ. Sequencing was carried out using PBMCs. This chain joins TRBV5-1 and TRBJ2-3; D may be TRBD2 (6 bases). The origin of this receptor is a human donor in good health. Some clones in this sample may be carry-over from other donors' samples. The CDR3 spells CASSVRPGLLADTQYF. CDR3 nucleotides: TGCGCCAGCAGCGTACGGCCGGGACTCTTGGCAGATACGCAGTATTTT.